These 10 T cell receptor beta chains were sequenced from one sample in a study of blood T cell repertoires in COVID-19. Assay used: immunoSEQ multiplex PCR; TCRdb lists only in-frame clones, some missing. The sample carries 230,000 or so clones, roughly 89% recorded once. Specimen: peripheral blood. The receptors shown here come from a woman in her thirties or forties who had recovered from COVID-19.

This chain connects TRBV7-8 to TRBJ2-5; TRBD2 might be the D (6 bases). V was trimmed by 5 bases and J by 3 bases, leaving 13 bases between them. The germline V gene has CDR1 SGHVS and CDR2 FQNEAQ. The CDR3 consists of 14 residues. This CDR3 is CASSTPGLEETQYF. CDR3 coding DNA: TGTGCCAGCAGCACTCCGGGACTGGAAGAGACCCAGTACTTC.

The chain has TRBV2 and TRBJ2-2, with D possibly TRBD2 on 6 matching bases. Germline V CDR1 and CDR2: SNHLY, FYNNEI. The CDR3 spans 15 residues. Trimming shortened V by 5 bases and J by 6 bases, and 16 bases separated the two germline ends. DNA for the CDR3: TGTGCCAGCAGTACTCGGGGGACCGTGGCCGGGGAGCTGTTTTTT. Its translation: CASSTRGTVAGELFF.

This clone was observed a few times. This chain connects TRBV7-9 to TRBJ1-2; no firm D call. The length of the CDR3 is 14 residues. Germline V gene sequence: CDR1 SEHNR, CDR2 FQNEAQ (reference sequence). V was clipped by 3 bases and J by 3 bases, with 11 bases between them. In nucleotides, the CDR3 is TGTGCCAGCAGCTTCGCGGGCGGGCACTATGGCTACACCTTC. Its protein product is CASSFAGGHYGYTF.

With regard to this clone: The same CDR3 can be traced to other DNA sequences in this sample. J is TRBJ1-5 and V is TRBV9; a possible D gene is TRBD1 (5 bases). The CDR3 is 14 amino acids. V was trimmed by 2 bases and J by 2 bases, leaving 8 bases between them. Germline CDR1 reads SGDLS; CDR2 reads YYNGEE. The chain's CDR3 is CASSVDSRNQPQHF. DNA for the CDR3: TGTGCCAGCAGCGTCGACAGTCGCAATCAGCCCCAGCATTTT.

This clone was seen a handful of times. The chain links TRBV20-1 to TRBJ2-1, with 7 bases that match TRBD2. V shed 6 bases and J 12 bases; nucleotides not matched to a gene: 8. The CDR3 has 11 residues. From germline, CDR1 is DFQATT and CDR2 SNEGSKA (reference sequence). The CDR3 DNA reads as TGCAGTGCGTCTAGCGGCCCGGTGCAGTTCTTC. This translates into CSASSGPVQFF.

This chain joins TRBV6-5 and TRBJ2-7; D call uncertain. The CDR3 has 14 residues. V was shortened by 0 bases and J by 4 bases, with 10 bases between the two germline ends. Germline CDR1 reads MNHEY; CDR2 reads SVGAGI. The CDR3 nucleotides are TGTGCCAGCAGTTACTCGAGGTATGGGTACGAGCAGTACGTC. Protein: CASSYSRYGYEQYV.

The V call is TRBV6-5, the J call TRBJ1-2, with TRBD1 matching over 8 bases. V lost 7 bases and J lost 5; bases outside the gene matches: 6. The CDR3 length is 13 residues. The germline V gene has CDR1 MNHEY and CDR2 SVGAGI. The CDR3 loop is CASIGQGRYGYTF. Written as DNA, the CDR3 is TGTGCCAGCATTGGACAGGGAAGGTATGGCTACACCTTC.

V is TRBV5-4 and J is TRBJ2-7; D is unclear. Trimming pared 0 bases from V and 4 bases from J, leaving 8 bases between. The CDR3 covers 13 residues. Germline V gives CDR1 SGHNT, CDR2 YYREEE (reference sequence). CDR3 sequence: CASSLGPQYEQYV. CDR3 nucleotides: TGTGCCAGCAGCTTGGGCCCCCAGTACGAGCAGTACGTC.

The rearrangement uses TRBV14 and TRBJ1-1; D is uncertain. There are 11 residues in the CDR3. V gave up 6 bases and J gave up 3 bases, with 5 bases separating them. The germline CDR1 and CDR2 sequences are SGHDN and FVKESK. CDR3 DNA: TGTGCCAGCAGTCATTACACTGAAGCTTTCTTT. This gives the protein CASSHYTEAFF.

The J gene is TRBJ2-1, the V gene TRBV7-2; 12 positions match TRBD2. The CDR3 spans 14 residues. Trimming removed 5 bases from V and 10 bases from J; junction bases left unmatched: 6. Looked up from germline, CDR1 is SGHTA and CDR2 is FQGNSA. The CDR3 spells CASSHRLAGVEQFF. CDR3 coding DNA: TGTGCCAGCAGCCATCGACTAGCGGGGGTAGAGCAGTTCTTC.